The 31 T cell receptor beta chains given below trace back to one sample, sequenced in a study of GPR56 and killer-like receptors on CD4 memory cells (dated by TCRdb to about 2019). Before TCRbeta sequencing, fluorescence-activated cell sorting was used to enrich five KLR/GPR56-defined CD4+ populations. For sequencing, an Illumina HiSeq 2500 was employed. One entry per CDR3 protein sequence results from the TCRdb reprocessing of the reads, with DNA left out. The sample has under 2,500 distinct CDR3 sequences on record. The ten largest clones capture around 4.9% of the sample. Sequences were obtained from memory CD4+ T cells from blood. These receptors originate from a human donor in good health.

The J gene is TRBJ2-3, the V gene TRBV20-1; TCRdb indicates TRBD2, and absent DNA this call remains unverified. Per germline, CDR1 DFQATT and CDR2 SNEGSKA (reference sequence). CDR3 length: 13 amino acids. Here the CDR3 reads CSAYRGEMDTQYF.

Its frequency marks this clonotype as medium-sized (0.01 to 0.1%). V usage is TRBV6-2 or TRBV6-3 and J usage is TRBJ1-1. CDR3 length: 13 residues. The germline CDR1 and CDR2 sequences are MNHEY and SVGEGT. The CDR3 sequence is CASSPRKNTEAFF.

This clonotype is classed as medium-sized by frequency. The chain combines TRBV6-2 or TRBV6-3 with TRBJ2-4; the TRBD2 assignment by TCRdb is unverifiable without DNA. In germline, CDR1 is MNHEY, CDR2 SVGEGT. This CDR3 comprises 12 residues. CDR3 sequence: CASSYEGYIQYF.

Frequency places this clonotype as medium-sized. The genes are TRBV27 and TRBJ2-7; the D call from TCRdb, TRBD1, cannot be confirmed without DNA. Germline-derived CDR1 and CDR2 are MNHEY and SMNVEV (reference sequence). The CDR3 runs to 15 residues. The CDR3 here is CASSAEGRRGYEQYF.

By frequency, this clonotype registers medium-sized. The V and J genes are TRBV9 and TRBJ2-1; the D call of TRBD2 rests on TCRdb alone, since no DNA is present to check it. Germline values: CDR1 SGDLS, CDR2 YYNGEE. This CDR3 region has 16 residues. The chain's CDR3 is CASSVAQAGVGDEQFF.

The rearrangement joins TRBV14 to TRBJ2-2. Germline lookup yields CDR1 SGHDN and CDR2 FVKESK. The CDR3 has 14 amino acids. The CDR3: CASSLQVYTGELFF.

This clonotype shows up as large by frequency. CDR3 residues: CASSPTQLNTGELFF. The chain is built from TRBV6-5 and TRBJ2-2. Germline V gene sequence: CDR1 MNHEY, CDR2 SVGAGI. The CDR3 is made up of 15 amino acids.

Considering frequency, this clonotype is medium-sized. The CDR3: CASSLARGEQFF. The chain recombines TRBV12-3 or TRBV12-4 with TRBJ2-1; without DNA, the TCRdb call of TRBD1 cannot be checked. This CDR3 has 12 amino acids.

This clonotype is identified as medium-sized from frequency. CDR3 loop: CATSDPGGGRPLEQYF. The chain carries TRBV24-1 and TRBJ2-7; checking the TCRdb D call of TRBD1 is not possible without DNA. The germline gives CDR1 KGHDR, CDR2 SFDVKD. The CDR3 length is 16 residues.

This clonotype registers medium-sized by frequency. The V gene is TRBV28, the J gene TRBJ2-1. The germline V gene has CDR1 MDHEN and CDR2 SYDVKM. The CDR3 has 15 amino acids. The CDR3 region is CASSLSSAGDNEQFF.

This clonotype is identified as medium-sized from frequency. The chain is built from TRBV5-3 and TRBJ2-1; TCRdb outputs TRBD2, but without DNA this stays unchecked. TRBV5-3 is an ORF; its function is uncertain. This CDR3 is 17 amino acids long. CDR3 loop: CARIWESIGPSYNEQFF.

Judged by frequency, this clonotype is medium-sized. CDR3 protein: CASSYQGLSGELFF. V is TRBV7-9 and J is TRBJ2-2; TCRdb's D call of TRBD1 is untestable without DNA. Germline V gene data show CDR1 as SEHNR and CDR2 as FQNEAQ (reference sequence). There are 14 residues in the CDR3.

The chain is built from TRBV12-3 or TRBV12-4 and TRBJ1-4. The CDR3 sequence is 13 residues long. The CDR3 is CASSSTTNEKLFF.

This clonotype is identified as medium-sized (0.01 to 0.1%) from frequency. The rearrangement uses TRBV30 and TRBJ1-2; the TCRdb call, TRBD1, lacks DNA for checking. The CDR3 covers 15 residues. Germline V gene lookup returns CDR1 GTSNPN and CDR2 SVGIG (reference sequence). The CDR3 is CAGLPGTAGVRGYTF.

This CDR3 reads CSARRQRTDTQYF. The rearrangement links TRBV20-1 to TRBJ2-3. CDR3 size: 13 residues. Germline V lookup: CDR1 DFQATT, CDR2 SNEGSKA (reference sequence).

This clonotype is medium-sized (0.01 to 0.1%) by frequency. The chain has TRBV7-9 and TRBJ2-3. The germline V gene has CDR1 SEHNR and CDR2 FQNEAQ (reference sequence). CDR3 size: 12 residues. The CDR3 loop reads CASSLSVDTQYF.

CDR3 in amino acids: CASSFTGGTSTDTQYF. The chain employs TRBV7-6 and TRBJ2-3; TCRdb returns TRBD1, unconfirmable since there is no DNA. This CDR3 has 16 residues. The V gene's germline CDR1 is SGHVS and CDR2 FNYEAQ.

CDR3 in amino acids: CSAVTMGLAKNIQYF. The rearrangement links TRBV20-1 to TRBJ2-4; TCRdb indicates TRBD2, and absent DNA this call remains unverified. CDR1 DFQATT and CDR2 SNEGSKA come from the germline V gene (reference sequence). CDR3 size: 15 residues.

The chain couples TRBV6-2 or TRBV6-3 to TRBJ1-1; TCRdb's assignment of TRBD1 cannot be checked, as there is no DNA. The CDR3 has 15 amino acids. Germline lookup yields CDR1 MNHEY and CDR2 SVGEGT. CDR3 sequence reads: CASANVGARNTEAFF.

The chain employs TRBV5-6 and TRBJ2-1. Germline V gives CDR1 SGHDT, CDR2 YYEEEE. The length of the CDR3 is 13 residues. The CDR3 sequence: CASLGMGHNEQFF.

Measured by frequency, this clonotype is medium-sized. This sequence joins TRBV7-2 and TRBJ1-6; without DNA, the TCRdb call of TRBD1 cannot be checked. This CDR3 region has 15 residues. The germline V gene encodes CDR1 SGHTA and CDR2 FQGNSA. The CDR3 is CASSLGTGDGPPLHF. The full variable domain, completed using reference TRBV7-2 and TRBJ1-6, is GAGVSQSPSNKVTEKGKDVELRCDPISGHTALYWYRQSLGQGLEFLIYFQGNSAPDKSGLPSDRFSAERTGGSVSTLTIQRTQQEDSAVYLCASSLGTGDGPPLHFGNGTRLTVT.

Its frequency marks this clonotype as large. This chain links TRBV6-2 or TRBV6-3 with TRBJ1-1. CDR1 and CDR2 from the germline V gene are MNHEY and SVGEGT. The CDR3 runs 17 residues. The CDR3 is CASSFPGSQARNTEAFF.

The gene calls are TRBV20-1 and TRBJ1-1; without DNA, the TCRdb call of TRBD1 cannot be checked. The CDR3 is 12 amino acids. Germline V gene data show CDR1 as DFQATT and CDR2 as SNEGSKA (reference sequence). CDR3 sequence reads: CSAGTGNTEAFF.

This clonotype shows up as medium-sized (0.01 to 0.1%) by frequency. The chain links TRBV15 to TRBJ1-2; the TCRdb D gene call, TRBD1, has no DNA to confirm it. Germline V gene sequence: CDR1 LNHNV, CDR2 YYDKDF (reference sequence). The CDR3 totals 14 residues. The CDR3 protein is CATRPDRGLYGYTF. Supplemented by reference TRBV15 and TRBJ1-2, the full variable domain reads DAMVIQNPRYQVTQFGKPVTLSCSQTLNHNVMYWYQQKSSQAPKLLFHYYDKDFNNEADTPDNFQSRRPNTSFCFLDIRSPGLGDTAMYLCATRPDRGLYGYTFGSGTRLTVV.

This chain links TRBV4-1 with TRBJ2-3; there is no DNA to check the TCRdb D call of TRBD2. The CDR3 runs to 14 residues. Germline V lookup: CDR1 MGHRA, CDR2 YSYEKL. The CDR3 protein is CASSSSGGTDTQYF.

This clonotype is deemed medium-sized by its frequency. The CDR3 loop reads CASTPQGPSGNTIYF. The J gene is TRBJ1-3, the V gene TRBV7-9; as DNA is missing, the TRBD1 call by TCRdb cannot be tested. CDR1 and CDR2 from the germline V gene are SEHNR and FQNEAQ (reference sequence). The CDR3 is 15 amino acids.

CDR3 sequence: CASGLAEQETQYF. The chain is built from TRBV28 and TRBJ2-5; with no DNA, the TCRdb D assignment of TRBD2 cannot be verified. Looked up from germline, CDR1 is MDHEN and CDR2 is SYDVKM. The CDR3 contains 13 residues.

By frequency, this clonotype is medium-sized. This rearrangement joins TRBV29-1 to TRBJ1-2; TCRdb's D call of TRBD1 is untestable without DNA. Germline CDR1 reads SQVTM; CDR2 reads ANQGSEA. This CDR3 has 13 residues. The CDR3 is CSVEARGRGGYTF.

This chain uses TRBV2 with TRBJ2-3; TCRdb's D gene call, TRBD1, goes unchecked for lack of DNA. Looked up from germline, CDR1 is SNHLY and CDR2 is FYNNEI. This CDR3 has 13 amino acids. CDR3 sequence: CASRARVADTQYF.

Frequency places this clonotype as medium-sized. The rearrangement joins TRBV6-1 to TRBJ1-1. The CDR3 has 13 residues. Germline V gene lookup returns CDR1 MNHNS and CDR2 SASEGT. CDR3 protein: CASKVTRNTEAFF.

According to its frequency, this clonotype is large. The chain uses TRBV6-1 and TRBJ2-3; TCRdb outputs TRBD1, but without DNA this stays unchecked. The germline gives CDR1 MNHNS, CDR2 SASEGT. This CDR3 has 14 residues. This CDR3 reads CASRVAGGADTQYF.